The T cell receptor beta chain described here comes from a study of CD8 T cells in ankylosing spondylitis. Study findings and constraints: There was reportedly significant enrichment of clones that were disease-linked in matched ankylosing spondylitis synovial fluid. Past research had described some motif variants in reactive arthritis synovial fluid and blood. Characteristic, it appeared, of ankylosing spondylitis blood was a TCR beta motif of roughly eight highly homologous variants.

About this clonotype: Its antigen is not identified.

It was by quantitative 5'-RACE with molecular barcodes that TCR beta libraries were made. TCRdb called the 5' RACE reads again in MiXCR, with one record for every CDR3 protein. The sample yields hundreds of thousands of distinct CDR3 sequences, roughly an eighth seen once. This CDR3 contains 15 residues. The V gene lost 5 bases and the J gene lost 5 bases, with 16 bases spanning the gap. Germline values: CDR1 SGHVS, CDR2 FNYEAQ. The J gene is TRBJ1-5, the V gene TRBV7-6; perhaps TRBD1 as D (5 bases). The sequence was obtained from a male donor with ankylosing spondylitis. The sequencing sample was made of blood, either unsorted or a sorted T cell fraction (not recorded which). The CDR3 nucleotides read TGTGCCAGCAGCCCAGTCCCCGGGGGGTATCAGCCCCAGCATTTT. Translation gives CASSPVPGGYQPQHF. Looking up the rest from reference TRBV7-6 and TRBJ1-5 gives the full variable domain: GAGVSQSPRYKVTKRGQDVALRCDPISGHVSLYWYRQALGQGPEFLTYFNYEAQQDKSGLPNDRFSAERPEGSISTLTIQRTEQRDSAMYRCASSPVPGGYQPQHFGDGTRLSIL.